This T cell receptor beta chain originates from a study of T cells in Graves' hyperthyroidism and ophthalmopathy. This clonotype appeared a few times. After removal of 1 base from V and 4 bases from J, the junction contained 6 bases not matched to a gene. Germline values: CDR1 SGHDN, CDR2 FVKESK. This CDR3 contains 15 residues. TCR beta CDR3 region amplification was performed from RNA transcripts. The TCR CDR3 was amplified in a first-round RT-PCR using the HTBI primer set. TCRdb redid the calling of the multiplex PCR reads with MiXCR, one entry per CDR3 protein. The sample has 600,000 to 900,000 distinct CDR3 sequences, about 17% seen once.

The chain couples TRBV14 to TRBJ1-1; 7 bases fit TRBD1. The source is a man between 18 and 29 years old with Graves' hyperthyroidism. The sample comprised blood. CDR3 loop: CASSQATGRGTEAFF. CDR3 in DNA: TGTGCCAGCAGCCAAGCGACAGGGAGGGGCACTGAAGCTTTCTTT.